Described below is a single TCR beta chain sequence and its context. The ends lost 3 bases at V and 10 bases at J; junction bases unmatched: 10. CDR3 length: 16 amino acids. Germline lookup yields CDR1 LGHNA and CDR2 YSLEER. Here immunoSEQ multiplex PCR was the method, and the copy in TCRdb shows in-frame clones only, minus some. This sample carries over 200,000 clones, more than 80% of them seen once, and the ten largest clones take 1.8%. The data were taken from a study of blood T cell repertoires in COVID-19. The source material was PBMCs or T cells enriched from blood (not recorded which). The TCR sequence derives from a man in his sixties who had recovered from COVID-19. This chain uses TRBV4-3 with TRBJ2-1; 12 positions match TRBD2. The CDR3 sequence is CASSHNRLAGAEEQFF. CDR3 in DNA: TGCGCCAGCAGCCACAACAGACTAGCGGGGGCAGAGGAGCAGTTCTTC.